The clone carrying this TCR beta chain is deemed large (0.1 to 1%). The antigen is not known. The QIAseq Immune Repertoire TCR panel built the libraries from approximately 15 ng of total RNA. TCRdb independently ran MiXCR on the reads; one entry per CDR3 protein. The data hold over a thousand distinct CDR3 sequences, with approximately 9.2% observed a single time. Live CD3+CD8+TCRalphabeta+ cells were sorted into four subsets by PD-1 and/or TIGIT. The sample originates from a study of circulating CD8 cells and anti-PD-1 response in melanoma. Overall study results and limits: Replicates were generally not done for experiments.

The germline V gene has CDR1 LNHDA and CDR2 SQIVND (reference sequence). This CDR3 comprises 16 residues. Trimming removed 6 bases at V and 4 bases at J, with 19 bases between. The chain joins TRBV19 to TRBJ2-1; D could derive from TRBD1 or TRBD2 (6 bases each). The starting material was CD8+ T cells from PBMCs, obtained at baseline or after one month of anti-PD-1 therapy (not recorded which). The receptor's source is a human donor with melanoma. The CDR3, as DNA: TGTGCCAGTAGCCAACAGGGACTTCAAGGGTACAATGAGCAGTTCTTC. Translated, it gives CASSQQGLQGYNEQFF. Full variable domain (missing parts from reference TRBV19 and TRBJ2-1): DGGITQSPKYLFRKEGQNVTLSCEQNLNHDAMYWYRQDPGQGLRLIYYSQIVNDFQKGDIAEGYSVSREKKESFPLTVTSAQKNPTAFYLCASSQQGLQGYNEQFFGPGTRLTVL.